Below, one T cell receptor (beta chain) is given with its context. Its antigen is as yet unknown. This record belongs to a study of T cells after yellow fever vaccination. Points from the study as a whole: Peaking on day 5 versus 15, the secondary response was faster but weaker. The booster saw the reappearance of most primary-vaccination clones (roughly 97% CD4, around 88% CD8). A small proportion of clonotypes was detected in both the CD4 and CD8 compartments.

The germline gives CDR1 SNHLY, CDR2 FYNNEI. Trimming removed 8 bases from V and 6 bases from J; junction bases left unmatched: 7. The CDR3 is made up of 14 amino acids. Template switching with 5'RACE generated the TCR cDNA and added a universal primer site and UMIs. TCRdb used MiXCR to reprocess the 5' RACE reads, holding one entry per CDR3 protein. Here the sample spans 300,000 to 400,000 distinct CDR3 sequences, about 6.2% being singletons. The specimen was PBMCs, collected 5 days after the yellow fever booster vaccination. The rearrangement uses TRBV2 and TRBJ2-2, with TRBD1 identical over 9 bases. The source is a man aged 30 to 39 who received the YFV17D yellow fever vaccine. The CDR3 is CASRTGGAAGELFF. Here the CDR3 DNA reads TGTGCCAGCCGTACAGGGGGCGCGGCCGGGGAGCTGTTTTTT.